The TCR beta chain under discussion was sequenced for a study of T cells in Graves' hyperthyroidism and ophthalmopathy. Study outcomes and limitations: Stable hyperthyroidism and ophthalmopathy were separated using 13 V-J signatures.

Researchers defined stable Graves' hyperthyroidism as no ophthalmopathy progression within 18 months. Newly diagnosed hyperthyroidism patients aged 18 to 65 years had disease lasting under 2 months. PBMCs were collected from a 10 ml volume of fresh peripheral blood. RNA transcripts gave rise to amplified TCR beta CDR3 regions. The HTBI set primed first-round TCR CDR3 RT-PCR. A single record per CDR3 protein comes from TCRdb applying MiXCR to the multiplex PCR reads. The table includes 550,000 to 800,000 distinct CDR3 sequences, about 16% detected once. V gave up 7 bases and J gave up 3 bases, with 17 bases separating them. The CDR3 has 15 amino acids. Germline V gives CDR1 SNHLY, CDR2 FYNNEI. This clonotype has a count of ten or more. Its specificity is unknown.

This sequence originates from a man between 18 and 35 years old with Graves' hyperthyroidism. The chain links TRBV2 to TRBJ2-3; tentative D call: TRBD1 (5 bases). Sequenced: blood. The CDR3 DNA is TGTGCCAGCAATGCAGGGTCTCGTGGGACAGATACGCAGTATTTT. It encodes CASNAGSRGTDTQYF.